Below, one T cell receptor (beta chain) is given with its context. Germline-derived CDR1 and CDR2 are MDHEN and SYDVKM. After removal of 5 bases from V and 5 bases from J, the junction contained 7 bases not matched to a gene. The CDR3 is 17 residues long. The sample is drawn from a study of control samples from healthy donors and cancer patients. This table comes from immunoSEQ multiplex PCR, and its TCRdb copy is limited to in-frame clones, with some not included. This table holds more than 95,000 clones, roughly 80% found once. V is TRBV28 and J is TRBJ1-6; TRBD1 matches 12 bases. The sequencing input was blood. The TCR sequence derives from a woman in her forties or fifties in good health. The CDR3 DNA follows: TGTGCCAGCAGTCCGGGACAGGGGGCGACGGATAATTCACCCCTCCACTTT. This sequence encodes CASSPGQGATDNSPLHF. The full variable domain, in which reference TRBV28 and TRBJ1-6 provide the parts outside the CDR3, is DVKVTQSSRYLVKRTGEKVFLECVQDMDHENMFWYRQDPGLGLRLIYFSYDVKMKEKGDIPEGYSVSREKKERFSLILESASTNQTSMYLCASSPGQGATDNSPLHFGNGTRLTVT.